This paragraph reports one T cell receptor (beta chain). As yet, its antigen is unknown. The sample comes from a study of OX40 agonist ivuxolimab in advanced cancers. The study's findings and limits: At 0.1 to 3.0 mg/kg and by week 6, CD4+ and CD8+ T cells in the blood had expanded clonally.

Clones were sequenced by immunoSEQ multiplex PCR, and TCRdb holds only the in-frame ones, with some missing. This sample has 60,000 or so clones, with approximately 84% found just once. It was autoimmune disease history or systemic immunosuppression that excluded patients. With baseline, cycle 4 day 1, and cycle 7 day 1 as timepoints, blood was sampled. This CDR3 has 16 amino acids. With V trimmed by 1 base and J by 7 bases, 6 bases remained unmatched. The germline V gene has CDR1 SGHVS and CDR2 FNYEAQ. The chain carries TRBV7-6 and TRBJ2-2; 10 bases line up with TRBD1. This TCR was sampled from an adult with an advanced solid tumor such as melanoma, head and neck, liver or kidney cancer. The material was CD4+ or CD8+ T cells sorted from blood, obtained in a trial of the OX40 agonist ivuxolimab. In DNA form, the CDR3 reads TGTGCCAGCAGCTTAGTCGGGACAGGGGTTATCGGGGAGCTGTTTTTT. Translated, it gives CASSLVGTGVIGELFF.